Listed below are T cell receptor beta chains from one sample, sequenced in a study of blood T cell repertoires in COVID-19. Using immunoSEQ multiplex PCR, the repertoire was profiled, and TCRdb retains in-frame clones only, with some absent. This sample yields tens of thousands of clones, of which 65% to 90% are seen a single time; more than 0.95% belongs to the top ten. Sequenced sample: peripheral blood. The receptors were gathered from a man aged 35 to 55 with acute or convalescent COVID-19. Both conserved end residues are part of each CDR3. The order of the fields is D gene, J gene, CDR3 length, clone size, V gene, CDR3 DNA, CDR3 protein. D genes are given only for firm matches. Clone size, where shown, is once, few, many, or a class for clones that have expanded.

d_gene: TRBD1
j_gene: TRBJ1-2
len: 15
abundance: NA
v_gene: TRBV7-9
CDR3nt: TGTGCCAGCAGCACTGGGCCCGGGACAGGGAATGGCTACACCTTC
CDR3aa: CASSTGPGTGNGYTF

d_gene: NA
j_gene: TRBJ1-2
len: 14
abundance: NA
v_gene: TRBV19
CDR3nt: TGTGCCAGTAGTATGGGGCCGGGGGGTACTGGCTACACCTTC
CDR3aa: CASSMGPGGTGYTF

d_gene: NA
j_gene: TRBJ2-5
len: 13
abundance: NA
v_gene: TRBV19
CDR3nt: TGTGCCAGTAGTATTGGACGGGGAGAGACCCAGTACTTC
CDR3aa: CASSIGRGETQYF

d_gene: NA
j_gene: TRBJ1-6
len: 15
abundance: NA
v_gene: TRBV25-1
CDR3nt: TGTGCCAGCAGTGAATCGCGGGGTCTAGATTCACCCCTCCACTTT
CDR3aa: CASSESRGLDSPLHF

d_gene: TRBD1
j_gene: TRBJ2-3
len: 14
abundance: NA
v_gene: TRBV10-1
CDR3nt: TGCGCCAGCAGCCCTACAGGGGCCACAGATACGCAGTATTTT
CDR3aa: CASSPTGATDTQYF

d_gene: NA
j_gene: TRBJ1-4
len: 14
abundance: NA
v_gene: TRBV11-2
CDR3nt: TGTGCCAGCAGCTTGGGCAGATCTTATGAAAAACTGTTTTTT
CDR3aa: CASSLGRSYEKLFF

d_gene: TRBD2
j_gene: TRBJ2-7
len: 17
abundance: NA
v_gene: TRBV5-1
CDR3nt: TGCGCCAGCAGCCCGGGGACTAGCGGGGCCCGACCCTACGAGCAGTACTTC
CDR3aa: CASSPGTSGARPYEQYF

d_gene: TRBD1
j_gene: TRBJ1-1
len: 14
abundance: NA
v_gene: TRBV6-5
CDR3nt: TGTGCCAGCAGTTCTCGGACAGGGGGAGGCGAAGCTTTCTTT
CDR3aa: CASSSRTGGGEAFF

d_gene: NA
j_gene: TRBJ2-2
len: 17
abundance: NA
v_gene: TRBV5-6
CDR3nt: TGTGCCAGCAGCTCGCCCCGCGGAGGGGTTAACACCGGGGAGCTGTTTTTT
CDR3aa: CASSSPRGGVNTGELFF

d_gene: NA
j_gene: TRBJ1-1
len: 13
abundance: NA
v_gene: TRBV12-3/TRBV12-4
CDR3nt: TGTGCCAGCACCGTCGACAGGAACACTGAAGCTTTCTTT
CDR3aa: CASTVDRNTEAFF

d_gene: NA
j_gene: TRBJ1-1
len: 12
abundance: NA
v_gene: TRBV24-1
CDR3nt: TGTGCCACCAGTGATTTCCGGGGTTCGACTTTCTTT
CDR3aa: CATSDFRGSTFF

d_gene: NA
j_gene: TRBJ1-5
len: 16
abundance: NA
v_gene: TRBV3-1/TRBV3-2
CDR3nt: TGTGCCAGCAGCCAAGAGATGGGGGGTATTGGGCAGCCCCAGCATTTT
CDR3aa: CASSQEMGGIGQPQHF

d_gene: TRBD1
j_gene: TRBJ2-2
len: 16
abundance: NA
v_gene: TRBV11-3
CDR3nt: TGTGCCAGCAGCTTGGCTTGGGGGACAGGGGAGCGGGAGCTGTTTTTT
CDR3aa: CASSLAWGTGERELFF

d_gene: NA
j_gene: TRBJ1-5
len: 16
abundance: NA
v_gene: TRBV9
CDR3nt: TGTGCCAGCACTCCCGGCGAAGGGGGTAGGGATCAGCCCCAGCATTTT
CDR3aa: CASTPGEGGRDQPQHF

d_gene: NA
j_gene: TRBJ2-1
len: 15
abundance: NA
v_gene: TRBV24-1
CDR3nt: TGTGCCACCAGTGATGCAGGGGGGTCCTACAATGAGCAGTTCTTC
CDR3aa: CATSDAGGSYNEQFF

d_gene: NA
j_gene: TRBJ1-1
len: 15
abundance: NA
v_gene: TRBV4-1
CDR3nt: TGCGCCAGCAGCCAGATAAGGGGAGGCTACACTGAAGCTTTCTTT
CDR3aa: CASSQIRGGYTEAFF

d_gene: NA
j_gene: TRBJ2-2
len: 15
abundance: once
v_gene: TRBV7-6
CDR3nt: TGTGCCAGCAGCCTAGGGACATCGAACACCGGGGAGCTGTTTTTT
CDR3aa: CASSLGTSNTGELFF

d_gene: NA
j_gene: TRBJ1-4
len: 15
abundance: NA
v_gene: TRBV29-1
CDR3nt: TGCAGCGTTGAAGATCAAGGGGTGATGGGGGAAAAACTGTTTTTT
CDR3aa: CSVEDQGVMGEKLFF

d_gene: TRBD2
j_gene: TRBJ2-3
len: 17
abundance: NA
v_gene: TRBV3-1/TRBV3-2
CDR3nt: TGTGCCAGCAGCCGGAAGGGCGGGGGGGTGAGCACAGATACGCAGTATTTT
CDR3aa: CASSRKGGGVSTDTQYF

d_gene: NA
j_gene: TRBJ1-1
len: 15
abundance: many
v_gene: TRBV5-8
CDR3nt: TGTGCCAGCAGCTTGGGTACGGGTGGAGTGGCTGAAGCTTTCTTT
CDR3aa: CASSLGTGGVAEAFF

d_gene: TRBD1
j_gene: TRBJ1-3
len: 18
abundance: NA
v_gene: TRBV11-2
CDR3nt: TGTGCCAGCAGCCCCGGGACAGGGACTTCCTTTTCTGGAAACACCATATATTTT
CDR3aa: CASSPGTGTSFSGNTIYF

d_gene: NA
j_gene: TRBJ2-7
len: 13
abundance: NA
v_gene: TRBV6-5
CDR3nt: TGTGCCAGCAGTTACCAGGGGTCCGACGAGCAGTACTTC
CDR3aa: CASSYQGSDEQYF

d_gene: NA
j_gene: TRBJ1-1
len: 15
abundance: NA
v_gene: TRBV5-4
CDR3nt: TGTGCCAGCAGCTTGGAGGTCCACAACTCACCCGGGGCTTTCTTT
CDR3aa: CASSLEVHNSPGAFF

d_gene: NA
j_gene: TRBJ2-3
len: 12
abundance: NA
v_gene: TRBV9
CDR3nt: TGTGCCAGCAGCTCCGACAGCGATACGCAGTATTTT
CDR3aa: CASSSDSDTQYF

d_gene: NA
j_gene: TRBJ1-6
len: 14
abundance: NA
v_gene: TRBV5-1
CDR3nt: TGCGCCAGCAGCTCCTCGGGGGGTTATTCACCCCTCCACTTT
CDR3aa: CASSSSGGYSPLHF

d_gene: TRBD2
j_gene: TRBJ2-7
len: 16
abundance: NA
v_gene: TRBV3-1/TRBV3-2
CDR3nt: TGTGCCAGCAGCCATACAAGCGGGGGGGAATTCTACGAGCAGTACTTC
CDR3aa: CASSHTSGGEFYEQYF

d_gene: TRBD1
j_gene: TRBJ1-6
len: 16
abundance: NA
v_gene: TRBV6-2/TRBV6-3
CDR3nt: TGTGCCAGCAGTCCCCGGGACAGGGTATTGGATTCACCCCTCCACTTT
CDR3aa: CASSPRDRVLDSPLHF

d_gene: NA
j_gene: TRBJ1-5
len: 15
abundance: NA
v_gene: TRBV18
CDR3nt: TGTGCCAGCTCACCCAACCACAACAGCAATCAGCCCCAGCATTTT
CDR3aa: CASSPNHNSNQPQHF

d_gene: NA
j_gene: TRBJ2-3
len: 18
abundance: NA
v_gene: TRBV11-3
CDR3nt: TGTGCCAGCAGCTTACGACCGAGGTGGAGCCCCGTGGGAGATACGCAGTATTTT
CDR3aa: CASSLRPRWSPVGDTQYF

d_gene: NA
j_gene: TRBJ2-1
len: 11
abundance: few
v_gene: TRBV11-2
CDR3nt: TGTGCCAGCAGCTCCGGCAATGAGCAGTTCTTC
CDR3aa: CASSSGNEQFF

d_gene: NA
j_gene: TRBJ1-2
len: 14
abundance: few
v_gene: TRBV25-1
CDR3nt: TGTGCCAGCTCCCTCCCCGGGGAAGCCTATGGCTACACCTTC
CDR3aa: CASSLPGEAYGYTF